In this sample, the clone carrying this T cell receptor beta chain turned up many times. The antigen is undetermined. TCRdb re-called the PCR reads via MiXCR. The repertoire holds roughly 45,000 clones, with more than 3% as singletons. The data belong to a study of metastatic and nonmetastatic thyroid tumors. Study summary: Peripheral blood and tumor or nodule samples from malignant and benign thyroid patients were compared. Overall study findings and caveats: The study reportedly found significantly higher TCR beta diversity in malignant thyroid tumors than benign nodules, in blood and tumor.

Patients were all untreated before their thyroid surgery. Sequenced input: blood. The clonotype originates from a female donor with papillary thyroid cancer or a benign thyroid nodule (not recorded which). Some clones in this sample may be carry-over from other donors' samples.

The CDR3 loop is CASSVEGVETQYF. CDR3 nucleotides: TGTGCCAGCAGTGTGGAAGGGGTCGAGACCCAGTACTTC. The chain has TRBV2 and TRBJ2-5; weak D call: TRBD1 (5 bases). V shed 4 bases and J shed 5 bases, with 11 bases lying between them. Per germline, CDR1 SNHLY and CDR2 FYNNEI. There are 13 residues in the CDR3.